This T cell receptor beta chain was captured by sequencing in a study of blood T cells in healthy people across ages. Study summary: Using template switching, researchers captured about one barcoded beta molecule for each two T cells. The study's findings and limits: Older individuals had lower TCR beta diversity per million T cells (the decline was roughly linear). Diversity was estimated from one million T cells, and these estimates were considered underestimates.

The authors ran a second PCR of about 6 to 11 cycles using a sample-barcoded 5' primer and a J-beta primer mix. Via MiXCR, TCRdb re-called the 5' RACE reads, giving one row per CDR3 protein. Altogether some 1.5 million distinct CDR3 sequences are present, 28% being singletons, with the ten largest covering 6.5% to 8.5%. Details on this clonotype: Its antigen remains unidentified.

Germline V gene data show CDR1 as SGHDT and CDR2 as YYEEEE. Trimming at V came to 3 bases and at J to 5 bases, leaving 5 bases not matched to a gene. CDR3 size: 14 residues. Sequencing input: blood. This TCR was recovered from a woman aged 25 to 39 in good health. The chain carries TRBV5-6 and TRBJ2-1; TRBD2 matches 7 bases. CDR3 sequence reads: CASSSSREDNEQFF. For the CDR3, the DNA is TGTGCCAGCAGCTCCTCCCGGGAGGACAATGAGCAGTTCTTC. Supplemented by reference TRBV5-6 and TRBJ2-1, the full variable domain reads DAGVTQSPTHLIKTRGQQVTLRCSPKSGHDTVSWYQQALGQGPQFIFQYYEEEERQRGNFPDRFSGHQFPNYSSELNVNALLLGDSALYLCASSSSREDNEQFFGPGTRLTVL.